Listed below are T cell receptor beta chains from one sample, sequenced in a study of blood T cell repertoires in COVID-19. Sequencing was performed with immunoSEQ multiplex PCR; in TCRdb, only in-frame clones are kept and a portion is missing. This sample has more than 100,000 clones, with around 90% found just once. Material for sequencing was peripheral blood. The receptors shown here come from a woman aged 60 to 75 with acute or convalescent COVID-19. Each CDR3 is given with its conserved first and last residue. Each record gives: V gene, D gene, J gene, clone size, CDR3 length, CDR3 protein, CDR3 DNA. D genes are given only for firm matches. Some rows have no size entry. The others give once, few or many, or a class for an expanded clone.

v_gene: TRBV2; d_gene: NA; j_gene: TRBJ2-7; abundance: NA; len: 15; CDR3aa: CASSESRQGMYEQYF; CDR3nt: TGTGCCAGCAGTGAAAGCAGGCAGGGGATGTACGAGCAGTACTTC
v_gene: TRBV10-3; d_gene: TRBD1; j_gene: TRBJ1-4; abundance: NA; len: 15; CDR3aa: CAISGDRGLNEKLFF; CDR3nt: TGTGCCATCAGCGGGGACAGGGGCCTTAATGAAAAACTGTTTTTT
v_gene: TRBV19; d_gene: NA; j_gene: TRBJ2-3; abundance: once; len: 16; CDR3aa: CASSETSRTSTDTQYF; CDR3nt: TGTGCCAGTAGTGAGACTAGTAGAACTAGCACAGATACGCAGTATTTT
v_gene: TRBV11-2; d_gene: NA; j_gene: TRBJ2-1; abundance: NA; len: 17; CDR3aa: CASSLVRGVYRGNEQFF; CDR3nt: TGTGCCAGCAGCTTAGTTCGGGGAGTGTACCGGGGCAATGAGCAGTTCTTC
v_gene: TRBV15; d_gene: TRBD2; j_gene: TRBJ2-6; abundance: NA; len: 17; CDR3aa: CATSGSSGSSGANVLTF; CDR3nt: TGTGCCACCAGCGGATCTAGCGGGAGTTCTGGGGCCAACGTCCTGACTTTC
v_gene: TRBV18; d_gene: NA; j_gene: TRBJ2-1; abundance: NA; len: 16; CDR3aa: CASSPLGRSSYNEQFF; CDR3nt: TGTGCCAGCTCACCCCTCGGTCGAAGCTCCTACAATGAGCAGTTCTTC
v_gene: TRBV7-2; d_gene: NA; j_gene: TRBJ1-3; abundance: NA; len: 16; CDR3aa: CASSLEAGPSGNTIYF; CDR3nt: TGTGCCAGCAGCTTAGAAGCAGGGCCTTCTGGAAACACCATATATTTT
v_gene: TRBV11-2; d_gene: TRBD2; j_gene: TRBJ2-1; abundance: NA; len: 16; CDR3aa: CASSFTREPLYNEQFF; CDR3nt: TGTGCCAGCAGCTTTACGCGGGAGCCTCTCTACAATGAGCAGTTCTTC
v_gene: TRBV9; d_gene: NA; j_gene: TRBJ1-3; abundance: few; len: 15; CDR3aa: CASSPGTSSGNTIYF; CDR3nt: TGTGCCAGCAGCCCCGGGACATCGTCTGGAAACACCATATATTTT
v_gene: TRBV4-1; d_gene: NA; j_gene: TRBJ2-7; abundance: NA; len: 14; CDR3aa: CASSQDTGPYEQYF; CDR3nt: TGCGCCAGCAGCCAAGATACGGGTCCCTACGAGCAGTACTTC
v_gene: TRBV5-1; d_gene: NA; j_gene: TRBJ1-2; abundance: NA; len: 17; CDR3aa: CASSPGGVGQALWSYTF; CDR3nt: TGCGCCAGCAGCCCAGGCGGGGTGGGTCAGGCCCTATGGAGCTACACCTTC
v_gene: TRBV28; d_gene: TRBD2; j_gene: TRBJ2-5; abundance: NA; len: 15; CDR3aa: CASSLKRGIQETQYF; CDR3nt: TGTGCCAGCAGTTTGAAGCGGGGTATCCAAGAGACCCAGTACTTC
v_gene: TRBV28; d_gene: NA; j_gene: TRBJ1-5; abundance: NA; len: 13; CDR3aa: CASSPGSRGPQHF; CDR3nt: TGTGCCAGCAGTCCCGGGTCTAGAGGGCCCCAGCATTTT
v_gene: TRBV9; d_gene: NA; j_gene: TRBJ1-5; abundance: NA; len: 15; CDR3aa: CASSPKEGSNQPQHF; CDR3nt: TGTGCCAGCAGCCCCAAGGAGGGTAGCAATCAGCCCCAGCATTTT
v_gene: TRBV10-3; d_gene: NA; j_gene: TRBJ2-3; abundance: NA; len: 13; CDR3aa: CAINPTGTDTQYF; CDR3nt: TGTGCCATTAACCCCACTGGCACAGATACGCAGTATTTT
v_gene: TRBV27; d_gene: NA; j_gene: TRBJ2-3; abundance: NA; len: 14; CDR3aa: CASSFSQRTDTQYF; CDR3nt: TGTGCCAGCAGTTTTTCGCAGAGGACAGATACGCAGTATTTT